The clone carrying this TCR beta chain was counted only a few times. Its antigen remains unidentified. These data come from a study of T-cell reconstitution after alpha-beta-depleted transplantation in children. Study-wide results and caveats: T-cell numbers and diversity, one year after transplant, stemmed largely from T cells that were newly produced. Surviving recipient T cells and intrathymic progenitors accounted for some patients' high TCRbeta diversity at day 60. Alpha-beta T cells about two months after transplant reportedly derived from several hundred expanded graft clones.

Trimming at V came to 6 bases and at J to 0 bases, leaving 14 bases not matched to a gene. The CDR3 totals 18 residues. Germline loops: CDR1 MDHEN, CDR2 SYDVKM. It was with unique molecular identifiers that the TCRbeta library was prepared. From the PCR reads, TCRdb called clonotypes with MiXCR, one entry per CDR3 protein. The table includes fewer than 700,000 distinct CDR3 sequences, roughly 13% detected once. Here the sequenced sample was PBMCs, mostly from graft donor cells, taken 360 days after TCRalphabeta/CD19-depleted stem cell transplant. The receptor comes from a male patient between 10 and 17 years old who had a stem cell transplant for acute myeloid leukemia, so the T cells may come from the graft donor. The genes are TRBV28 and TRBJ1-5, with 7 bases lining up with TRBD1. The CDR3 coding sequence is TGTGCCAGCAGCCTAATGGTGACAGGGCCCAGTAGCAATCAGCCCCAGCATTTT. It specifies CASSLMVTGPSSNQPQHF.